This TCR beta chain was sequenced in a study of blood T cell repertoires in COVID-19 (TCRdb year 2020). Background on the whole study: Collaborator samples came from the United States, Italy and Spain and covered acute and convalescent phases of COVID-19. Where available, HLA class I and class II types were taken from metadata supplied by the sample provider and were not determined by assay-based typing. The repertoires were released in a freely available public database meant as a resource for research on the immune response to SARS-CoV-2. The prospective study material was composed of cDNA or gDNA derived from T cells, B-cell-depleted T cells, or PBMCs. Deeply sampled blood TCRbeta repertoires from subjects exposed to, actively infected with, or recovered from COVID-19 were included in the dataset. Sample metadata almost always included a de-identified subject ID, COVID-19 status, age in years and sex. The samples were drawn from two sources: the first 160 participants of the ongoing ImmuneRACE study, and 1,200 or so subjects contributed by 6 global collaborators. What the research found in general, with its limitations: The quantity of clinical and demographic metadata differed by source and by participant and was supplied without curation.

One collaborating source in Seattle enrolled patients during active infection and followed them longitudinally through the course of disease. Whole blood was collected in K2EDTA tubes by collaborating institutions according to the institutions' own protocols. For TCRbeta analysis, collaborator samples were shipped as frozen whole blood, as isolated PBMCs, or as DNA extracted from either sample type. As for this clone: Its specific antigen is unknown. No base-level quality is on record; no much larger clone is a single base apart.

TCRbeta CDR3 regions were amplified from genomic DNA using the immunoSEQ Assay, a bias-controlled multiplex PCR. The study's own analysis went as follows. The number of nucleated cells in each sample was estimated by amplification of reference gene primers within the assay. To quantify the absolute abundance of each unique TCRbeta CDR3 rearrangement, sequence reads were collapsed and filtered. For each sample, productive Simpson clonality was calculated as the square root of Simpson's diversity index across productive rearrangements. The table was pulled from immuneACCESS by TCRdb, which kept in-frame rearrangements only. Such tables lose some clones; where checked, under half of the loss comes from unresolved V genes, and the rest has no known cause. For V, J and clone size, that table is used; D and trimming come from the DNA. The table for this sample lists roughly 150,000 clones; around 89% of them were counted only once. The ten biggest clones cover about an eighth of the sample.

This sequence originates from a man younger than 30 with COVID-19, enrolled during active disease. The specimen sequenced was peripheral blood.

CDR3 region: CASSSTGTSGSSQFF. The nucleotide sequence reads TGTGCCAGTAGTAGCACCGGGACTAGCGGGAGTTCGCAGTTCTTC. This sequence uses TRBV19 and TRBJ2-1, with 14 central nucleotides matching TRBD2. The CDR3 numbers 15 residues from cysteine through phenylalanine. Only the CDR3 DNA stays, 45 bases, in frame from base 1. The germline V and J ends show losses of 4 bases and 12 bases respectively, and no gene match explains 8 bases of the junction. Looking up the germline V gene (reference sequence) yields CDR1 LNHDA and CDR2 SQIVND.